Shown below are 21 T cell receptor beta chains from a single sample sequenced in a study of blood T cell repertoires in COVID-19. Profiled with immunoSEQ multiplex PCR; TCRdb holds only in-frame clones, not every one. The sample records more than 200,000 clones, under 90% being singletons. The source material was peripheral blood. Receptor source: a man aged 45-65 years with acute or convalescent COVID-19.

Worth noting for this clone: This same CDR3 is encoded by further DNA sequences in the sample. V usage is TRBV27 and J usage is TRBJ1-5; perhaps TRBD1 as D (6 bases). The V and J ends lost 3 bases and 6 bases respectively, with 12 bases between them. Germline lookup yields CDR1 MNHEY and CDR2 SMNVEV (reference sequence). The CDR3 runs to 14 residues. The CDR3 sequence is CASSFTGFGQPQHF. The CDR3 bases are TGTGCCAGCAGTTTCACAGGGTTTGGTCAGCCCCAGCATTTT.

V usage is TRBV7-7 and J usage is TRBJ2-5, with 7 bases fitting TRBD2. The CDR3 length is 13 residues. Germline loops: CDR1 SSHAT, CDR2 FNYEAQ (reference sequence). V shed 5 bases, J shed 10 bases, and the junction held 10 bases outside the gene matches. CDR3 DNA: TGTGCCAGCAGCCCTAGGGGCAGCGGGGACCAGTACTTC. Its translation: CASSPRGSGDQYF. Variable domain in full (rest from reference TRBV7-7 and TRBJ2-5): GAGVSQSPRYKVTKRGQDVTLRCDPISSHATLYWYQQALGQGPEFLTYFNYEAQPDKSGLPSDRFSAERPEGSISTLTIQRTEQRDSAMYRCASSPRGSGDQYFGPGTRLLVL.

This chain joins TRBV10-1 and TRBJ2-3; 9 nucleotides match TRBD1. Germline-derived CDR1 and CDR2 are WNHNN and SYGVQD (reference sequence). The CDR3 runs to 17 residues. V trimming: 5 bases; J trimming: 4 bases; junction bases outside the gene matches: 13. CDR3 residues: CASSPTTGTGYSDTQYF. In nucleotides, the CDR3 is TGCGCCAGCAGTCCTACCACCGGGACAGGGTATTCAGATACGCAGTATTTT.

This chain connects TRBV10-2 to TRBJ1-2; D remains unclear. The CDR3 extends over 15 amino acids. Germline lookup yields CDR1 WSHSY and CDR2 SAAADI. Between the trimmed V and J ends, which lost 7 bases and 4 bases, there was a span of 19 bases. CDR3 amino acids: CASIAPRTGFYGYTF. The CDR3 DNA sequence: TGCGCCAGCATCGCACCCAGAACGGGTTTCTATGGCTACACCTTC.

The chain uses TRBV2 and TRBJ2-5, with TRBD1 matching 9 bases. V dropped 6 bases and J dropped 2; count of bases not matched to a gene: 7. Per germline, CDR1 SNHLY and CDR2 FYNNEI. The CDR3 runs to 15 residues. The CDR3 DNA reads as TGTGCCAGCAGGGACAGGGGAGGATGGCAAGAGACCCAGTACTTC. Protein: CASRDRGGWQETQYF.

The chain uses TRBV11-2 and TRBJ2-3; a weak D match, TRBD2 (5 bases). Between the trimmed V and J ends, which lost 4 bases and 1 base, there was a span of 15 bases. The CDR3 length is 16 residues. Germline CDR1 and CDR2: SGHAT and FQNNGV. The CDR3 spells CASSSFGVRGTDTQYF. DNA of the CDR3: TGTGCCAGCAGCTCATTTGGGGTGAGGGGCACAGATACGCAGTATTTT.

A few counts support this clone. This rearrangement joins TRBV4-1 to TRBJ2-1; tentatively, D is TRBD2 (5 bases). The CDR3 covers 17 residues. CDR1 is MGHRA and CDR2 is YSYEKL in the germline V gene. The germline V and J ends were trimmed by 2 bases and 5 bases, with 19 bases remaining between them. CDR3 residues: CASSQPLPPGFDNEQFF. In DNA form, the CDR3 reads TGCGCCAGCAGCCAACCCCTGCCCCCGGGATTTGACAATGAGCAGTTCTTC.

This chain uses TRBV6-5 with TRBJ1-5, with D unresolved. From germline, CDR1 is MNHEY and CDR2 SVGAGI. The CDR3 sequence is 15 residues long. The V end was cut by 8 bases, the J end by 0 bases, with 14 bases between. This CDR3 reads CASRWGEASNQPQHF. CDR3 bases: TGTGCCAGCCGCTGGGGAGAAGCTAGCAATCAGCCCCAGCATTTT.

The chain couples TRBV6-5 to TRBJ1-1, with D perhaps matching TRBD1 (5 bases). The CDR3 has 12 amino acids. Germline CDR1 MNHEY, CDR2 SVGAGI. CDR3 sequence: CGGGIGNTEAFF. The CDR3 nucleotides read TGTGGCGGGGGAATTGGGAACACTGAAGCTTTCTTT.

This clone was picked up one time. The CDR3 sequence: CASSVTGSYEQYF. DNA for the CDR3: TGTGCCAGCAGCGTGACAGGCTCCTACGAGCAGTACTTC. The chain has TRBV6-2 or TRBV6-3 and TRBJ2-7; D perhaps matches TRBD1 (6 bases). Trimming stripped 6 bases from V and 0 bases from J, with 9 bases between. CDR3 length equals 13 residues. Germline CDR1 MNHEY, CDR2 SVGEGT.

CDR3 bases: TGTGCCAGCAGCGCCGCCAGGGGACAGGGGCGATTTGAAGCTTTCTTT. It is translated as CASSAARGQGRFEAFF. The chain recombines TRBV21-1 with TRBJ1-1; the table's D call, TRBD1, has no DNA check behind it. TRBV21-1 is given as a pseudogene. The CDR3 consists of 16 residues.

The V call is TRBV14, the J call TRBJ1-1; 7 bases map to TRBD1. V trimming: 0 bases; J trimming: 6 bases; junction bases outside the gene matches: 4. This CDR3 region has 14 residues. Germline V gives CDR1 SGHDN, CDR2 FVKESK. The CDR3 protein is CASSQDQGTAEAFF. For the CDR3, the DNA is TGTGCCAGCAGCCAAGATCAAGGGACAGCTGAAGCTTTCTTT.

The chain recombines TRBV29-1 with TRBJ1-2; weak D call: TRBD1 (5 bases). The CDR3 totals 11 residues. CDR1 and CDR2 (germline): SQVTM, ANQGSEA. V lost 7 bases, J lost 7 bases, and 13 bases lay in between. The CDR3 DNA reads TGCAGCGCCCCCGGGGGGTTTGGCTACACCTTC. Translation: CSAPGGFGYTF.

The CDR3 coding sequence is TGCGCCAGCAGTGAGTGGGTAGCGGGGGGCTATGAGCAGTTCTTC. As protein: CASSEWVAGGYEQFF. The V and J genes are TRBV10-2 and TRBJ2-1; TRBD2 agrees at 10 bases. Germline V gene sequence: CDR1 WSHSY, CDR2 SAAADI. J was trimmed by 8 bases and V by 1 base; bases with no gene match: 5. The length of the CDR3 is 15 residues.

This clone was seen a single time. The rearrangement joins TRBV29-1 to TRBJ1-1, with a possible D match to TRBD1 (6 bases). The CDR3 is made up of 12 amino acids. Trimming pared 4 bases from V and 6 bases from J, leaving 12 bases between. Germline V CDR1 and CDR2: SQVTM, ANQGSEA. CDR3 sequence reads: CSVARGQAEAFF. In DNA, the CDR3 is TGCAGCGTTGCAAGGGGACAAGCTGAAGCTTTCTTT.

The CDR3 reads CASSSGVGYTF. The CDR3, as DNA: TGTGCCAGCAGTTCGGGGGTTGGCTACACCTTC. The chain uses TRBV6-6 and TRBJ1-2, with TRBD1 as a possible D gene (5 bases). CDR3 length: 11 amino acids. Trimming stripped 4 bases from V and 7 bases from J, with 7 bases between. The germline CDR1 and CDR2 sequences are MNHNY and SVGAGI (reference sequence).

The chain uses TRBV12-3 or TRBV12-4 and TRBJ1-1; D not certain. The V end was cut by 7 bases, the J end by 8 bases, with 14 bases between. The CDR3 is 12 amino acids. As DNA, the CDR3 is TGTGCCAGCACCCTAATGGGCCAAGAAGCTTTCTTT. It translates to CASTLMGQEAFF.

About this clone: The sample holds other DNA sequences that translate to the same CDR3. The rearrangement uses TRBV7-9 and TRBJ1-2, with 7 bases aligning to TRBD1. This CDR3 has 13 residues. V lost 5 bases and J lost 5; bases outside the gene matches: 5. Germline CDR1 is SEHNR and CDR2 is FQNEAQ (reference sequence). CDR3 in amino acids: CASSPGQRYGYTF. The DNA of the CDR3 is TGTGCCAGCAGCCCGGGACAGAGATATGGCTACACCTTC.

The V gene is TRBV7-8, the J gene TRBJ2-1; a weak D match, TRBD2 (6 bases). Trimming left V 5 bases short and J 7 bases short, with 12 bases between. Germline V gives CDR1 SGHVS, CDR2 FQNEAQ. This CDR3 is 13 amino acids long. The chain's CDR3 is CASSPTGRNEQFF. In DNA form, the CDR3 reads TGTGCCAGCAGCCCAACGGGGAGGAATGAGCAGTTCTTC.

V usage is TRBV6-1 and J usage is TRBJ1-2; no clear D gene. The CDR3 has 16 residues. Trimming removed 4 bases from V and 4 bases from J, with 19 bases in between. The germline gives CDR1 MNHNS, CDR2 SASEGT. CDR3 bases: TGTGCCAGCAGTGGAATGGGCCCGGCCTATTCCTATGGCTACACCTTC. This encodes CASSGMGPAYSYGYTF.

CDR3 nucleotides: TGTGCCACCAGCAGAGGAGGGACTGGAAACACCATATATTTT. Protein product: CATSRGGTGNTIYF. This chain connects TRBV15 to TRBJ1-3; no clear D gene. Trimming cost V 1 base and J 2 bases, with 6 bases left between them. There are 14 residues in the CDR3. Germline CDR1 reads LNHNV; CDR2 reads YYDKDF (reference sequence). Full variable domain (outside the CDR3, taken from reference TRBV15 and TRBJ1-3): DAMVIQNPRYQVTQFGKPVTLSCSQTLNHNVMYWYQQKSSQAPKLLFHYYDKDFNNEADTPDNFQSRRPNTSFCFLDIRSPGLGDTAMYLCATSRGGTGNTIYFGEGSWLTVV.